This paragraph reports one TCR beta chain. The same CDR3 also results from other DNA sequences found in this sample. The sample originates from a study of blood T cell repertoires in COVID-19. The wider study: The United States, Italy and Spain were the sources of the acute and convalescent COVID-19 samples. T cells, B-cell-depleted T cells, or PBMCs supplied cDNA or gDNA.

Per the original methods: Estimation of nucleated cell counts relied on the amplification of reference gene primers. This table comes from immunoSEQ multiplex PCR, and its TCRdb copy is limited to in-frame clones, with some not included. V and J calls and clone size follow that table, whereas D and trimming were derived from the DNA. The sample carries 200,000 to 250,000 clones, around four fifths recorded once. The TCR originated in a woman aged 55-70 years who had recovered from COVID-19. Sequenced sample: peripheral blood.

CDR3 in amino acids: CASSVEGADEQYF. In nucleotides, the CDR3 is TGTGCCAGCAGCGTTGAGGGGGCGGACGAGCAGTACTTC. The J gene is TRBJ2-7, the V gene TRBV9; 7 bases line up with TRBD1. The V and J ends lost 2 bases and 5 bases, in that order; junction bases with no gene match: 4. The V gene's germline CDR1 is SGDLS and CDR2 YYNGEE. CDR3 length: 13 residues.